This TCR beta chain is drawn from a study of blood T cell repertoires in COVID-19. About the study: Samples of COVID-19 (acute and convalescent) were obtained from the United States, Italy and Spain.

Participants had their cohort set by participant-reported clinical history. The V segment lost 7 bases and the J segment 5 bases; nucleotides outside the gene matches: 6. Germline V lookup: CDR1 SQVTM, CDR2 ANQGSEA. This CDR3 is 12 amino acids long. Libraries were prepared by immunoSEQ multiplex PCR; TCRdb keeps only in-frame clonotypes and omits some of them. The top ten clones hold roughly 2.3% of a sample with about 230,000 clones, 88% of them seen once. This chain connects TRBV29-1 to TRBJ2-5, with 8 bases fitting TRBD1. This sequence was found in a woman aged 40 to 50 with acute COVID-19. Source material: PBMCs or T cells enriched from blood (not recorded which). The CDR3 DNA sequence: TGCAGCGGGGCGACAGGGGACGAGACCCAGTACTTC. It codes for CSGATGDETQYF.